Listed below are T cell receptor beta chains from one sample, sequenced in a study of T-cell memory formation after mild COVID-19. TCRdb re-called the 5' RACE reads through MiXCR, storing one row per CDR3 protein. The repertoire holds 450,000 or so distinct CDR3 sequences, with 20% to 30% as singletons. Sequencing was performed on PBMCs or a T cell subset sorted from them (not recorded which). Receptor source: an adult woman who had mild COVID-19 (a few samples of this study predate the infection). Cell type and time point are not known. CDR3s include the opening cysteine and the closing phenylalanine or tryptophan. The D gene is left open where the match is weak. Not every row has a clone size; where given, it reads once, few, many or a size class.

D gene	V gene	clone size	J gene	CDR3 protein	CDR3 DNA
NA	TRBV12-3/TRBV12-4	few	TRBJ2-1	CASSFGIDNEQFF	TGTGCCAGCAGTTTCGGGATCGACAATGAGCAGTTCTTC
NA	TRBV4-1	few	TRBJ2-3	CASRSVYRTPPSDTQYF	TGCGCCAGCAGGTCGGTCTATCGGACCCCTCCTTCAGATACGCAGTATTTT
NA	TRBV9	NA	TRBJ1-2	CASSVSAGPDFGYTF	TGTGCCAGCAGCGTAAGCGCCGGACCCGATTTTGGCTACACCTTC
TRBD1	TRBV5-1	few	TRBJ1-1	CASGLSGTVNTEAFF	TGCGCCAGCGGCCTTTCCGGGACAGTCAACACTGAAGCTTTCTTT
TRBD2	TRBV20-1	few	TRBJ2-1	CSASGWTSGRSYNEQFF	TGCAGTGCCAGCGGGTGGACTAGCGGGAGATCCTACAATGAGCAGTTCTTC
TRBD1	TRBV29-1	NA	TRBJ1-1	CSVTRGRMNTEAFF	TGCAGCGTTACCAGGGGGAGGATGAACACTGAAGCTTTCTTT
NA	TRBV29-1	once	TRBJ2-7	CSVLPVGHGEQYF	TGCAGCGTTCTGCCAGTAGGCCATGGCGAGCAGTACTTC
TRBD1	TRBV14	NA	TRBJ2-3	CASSAGTGPDTQYF	TGTGCCAGCAGCGCCGGGACAGGGCCAGATACGCAGTATTTT
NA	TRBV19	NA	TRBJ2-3	CASSPEKGQFLSTDTQYF	TGTGCCAGCAGCCCGGAAAAAGGACAGTTTCTCAGCACAGATACGCAGTATTTT
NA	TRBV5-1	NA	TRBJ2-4	CASSLGQESNIQYF	TGCGCCAGCAGCTTGGGACAGGAGAGCAACATTCAGTACTTC
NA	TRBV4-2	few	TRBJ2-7	CASSQEKEASIAYEQYF	TGTGCCAGCAGCCAAGAGAAGGAAGCGTCAATCGCCTACGAGCAGTACTTC
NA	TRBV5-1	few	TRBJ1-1	CASSVHLMGNTEAFF	TGCGCCAGCAGCGTGCACCTCATGGGGAACACTGAAGCTTTCTTT
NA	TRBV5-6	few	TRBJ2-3	CASSFLTGFSTDTQYF	TGTGCCAGCAGCTTTCTGACAGGTTTTAGCACAGATACGCAGTATTTT
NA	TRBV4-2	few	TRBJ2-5	CASSQVQGRLETQYF	TGTGCCAGCAGCCAAGTACAGGGACGTTTGGAGACCCAGTACTTC
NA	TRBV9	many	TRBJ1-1	CASSGGGANTEAFF	TGTGCCAGCAGCGGGGGGGGCGCAAACACTGAAGCTTTCTTT
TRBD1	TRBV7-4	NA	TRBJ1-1	CASSRVGDRGPTEAFF	TGTGCCAGCAGCCGCGTGGGGGACAGGGGGCCCACTGAAGCTTTCTTT
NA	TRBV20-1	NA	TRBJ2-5	CSASHRVVKETQYF	TGCAGTGCTAGTCACAGGGTTGTGAAAGAGACCCAGTACTTC
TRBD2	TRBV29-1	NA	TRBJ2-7	CSVAAGGHYEQYF	TGCAGCGTTGCAGCGGGAGGGCACTACGAGCAGTACTTC
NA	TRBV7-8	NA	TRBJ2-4	CASSLGELGSLAKNIQYF	TGTGCCAGCAGCCTAGGGGAGTTGGGGAGCTTAGCCAAAAACATTCAGTACTTC
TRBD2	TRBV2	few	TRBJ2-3	CASSDGGTSAFTDTQYF	TGTGCCAGCAGTGATGGGGGAACTAGCGCCTTCACAGATACGCAGTATTTT
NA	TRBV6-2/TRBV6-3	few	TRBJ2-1	CASSYSDGTAVYNEQFF	TGTGCCAGCAGTTACTCAGACGGGACCGCCGTGTACAATGAGCAGTTCTTC
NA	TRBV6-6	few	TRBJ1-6	CASRDSGGSALHF	TGTGCCAGCAGGGACTCAGGAGGCTCGGCCCTCCACTTT
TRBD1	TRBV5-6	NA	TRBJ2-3	CASSLEGQGVKSTDTQYF	TGTGCCAGCAGCCTCGAGGGACAGGGGGTGAAATCGACAGATACGCAGTATTTT
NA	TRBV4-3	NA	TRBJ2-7	CASSQVEGSEQYF	TGCGCCAGCAGCCAAGTCGAGGGAAGCGAGCAGTACTTC
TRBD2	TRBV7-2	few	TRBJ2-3	CASSRGTSGKDTQYF	TGTGCCAGCAGCCGTGGGACTAGCGGGAAAGATACGCAGTATTTT
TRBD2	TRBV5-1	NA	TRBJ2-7	CASSQGLAGEFEQYF	TGCGCCAGCAGCCAGGGACTAGCGGGGGAATTCGAGCAGTACTTC
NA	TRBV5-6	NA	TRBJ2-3	CASSLIPGAQYF	TGTGCCAGCAGCTTGATACCTGGGGCGCAGTATTTT
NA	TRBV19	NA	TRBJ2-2	CASSITPNTGELFF	TGTGCCAGTAGTATTACACCGAACACCGGGGAGCTGTTTTTT
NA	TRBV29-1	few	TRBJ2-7	CSVEVGNYEQYF	TGCAGCGTTGAAGTGGGCAACTACGAGCAGTACTTC
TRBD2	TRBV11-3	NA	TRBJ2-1	CASSIAGGSIYEQFF	TGTGCCAGCAGCATAGCGGGAGGATCTATCTATGAGCAGTTCTTC
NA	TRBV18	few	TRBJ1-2	CASSPGSQTYGYTF	TGTGCCAGCTCACCAGGGAGCCAAACATATGGCTACACCTTC
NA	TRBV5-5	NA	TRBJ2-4	CASSLRDFDIQYF	TGTGCCAGCAGCTTGAGGGATTTTGACATTCAGTACTTC
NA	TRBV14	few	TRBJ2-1	CASSQDRPPRRNEQFF	TGTGCCAGCAGCCAAGATCGGCCACCCCGGAGGAATGAGCAGTTCTTC
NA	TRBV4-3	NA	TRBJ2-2	CASSQERAGSGELFF	TGCGCCAGCAGCCAAGAGAGAGCCGGATCCGGGGAGCTGTTTTTT
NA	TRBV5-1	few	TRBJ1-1	CASSLAGITNTEAFF	TGCGCCAGCAGCTTGGCCGGCATCACGAACACTGAAGCTTTCTTT
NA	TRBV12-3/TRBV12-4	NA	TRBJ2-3	CASRETTTDTQYF	TGTGCCAGCAGGGAGACTACCACAGATACGCAGTATTTT
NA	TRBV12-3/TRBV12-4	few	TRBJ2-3	CASNGNRWYTDTQYF	TGTGCCAGCAACGGAAACAGGTGGTACACAGATACGCAGTATTTT
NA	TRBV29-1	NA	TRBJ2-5	CSAAGNIGTGVTQYF	TGCAGCGCCGCGGGAAATATAGGAACCGGGGTGACCCAGTACTTC
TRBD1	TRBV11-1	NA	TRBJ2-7	CASSSTQGVARYEQYF	TGTGCCAGCAGCTCGACCCAGGGGGTAGCGAGGTACGAGCAGTACTTC
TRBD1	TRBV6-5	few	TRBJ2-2	CASRTYSGQRVAGELFF	TGTGCCAGCAGAACTTACTCGGGACAGAGGGTAGCCGGGGAGCTGTTTTTT
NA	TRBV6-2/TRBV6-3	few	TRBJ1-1	CASSYVVNTEAFF	TGTGCCAGCAGTTACGTGGTGAACACTGAAGCTTTCTTT
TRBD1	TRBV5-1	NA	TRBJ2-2	CASSIRTGNTGELFF	TGCGCCAGCAGCATTAGGACAGGGAACACCGGGGAGCTGTTTTTT
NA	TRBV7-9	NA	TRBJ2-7	CASSLVGPLGYEQYF	TGTGCCAGCAGCTTAGTAGGGCCCCTTGGCTACGAGCAGTACTTC
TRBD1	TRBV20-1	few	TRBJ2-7	CSARVRQGAYEQYF	TGCAGTGCTAGAGTGCGACAGGGGGCGTACGAGCAGTACTTC
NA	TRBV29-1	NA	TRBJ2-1	CSVEYYNEQFF	TGCAGCGTTGAGTACTACAATGAGCAGTTCTTC
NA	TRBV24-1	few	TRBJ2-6	CATSSGWASGANVLTF	TGTGCCACCAGTTCAGGGTGGGCTTCTGGGGCCAACGTCCTGACTTTC
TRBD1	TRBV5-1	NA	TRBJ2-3	CASSSATGGFFTDTQYF	TGCGCCAGCAGCTCGGCGACAGGGGGCTTCTTCACAGATACGCAGTATTTT
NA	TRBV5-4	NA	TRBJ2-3	CASGGRLSTDTQYF	TGTGCCAGCGGAGGCCGACTCAGCACAGATACGCAGTATTTT
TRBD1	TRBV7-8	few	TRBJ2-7	CASSLWKGARAYEQYF	TGTGCCAGCAGCTTGTGGAAGGGGGCGAGAGCCTACGAGCAGTACTTC
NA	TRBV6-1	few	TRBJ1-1	CASSGVRQSRNTEAFF	TGTGCCAGCAGTGGAGTAAGACAGTCAAGGAACACTGAAGCTTTCTTT
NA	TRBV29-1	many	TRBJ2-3	CSVDLQGLGDTQYF	TGCAGCGTTGACTTGCAGGGCCTCGGGGATACGCAGTATTTT
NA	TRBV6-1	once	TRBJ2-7	CASRDGTSYSYEQYF	TGTGCCAGCCGAGACGGGACTTCCTACTCCTACGAGCAGTACTTC
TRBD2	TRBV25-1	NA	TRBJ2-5	CASCAWREWGEETQYF	TGTGCCAGCTGTGCGTGGCGGGAGTGGGGCGAAGAGACCCAGTACTTC
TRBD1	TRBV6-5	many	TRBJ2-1	CASSYDRAGYNEQFF	TGTGCCAGCAGTTACGACAGGGCGGGCTACAATGAGCAGTTCTTC
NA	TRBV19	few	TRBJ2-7	CASSRGQGPDSYEQYF	TGTGCCAGTAGTAGGGGCCAGGGGCCCGACTCCTACGAGCAGTACTTC
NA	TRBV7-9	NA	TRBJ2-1	CASDRGAPGSEQFF	TGTGCCAGCGACCGGGGGGCCCCAGGCAGTGAGCAGTTCTTC
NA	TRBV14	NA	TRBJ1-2	CASSQAGGGYTF	TGTGCCAGCAGCCAGGCGGGAGGTGGCTACACCTTC
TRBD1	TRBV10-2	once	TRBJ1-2	CASSETTGNYGYTF	TGCGCCAGCAGTGAGACGACAGGGAACTATGGCTACACCTTC
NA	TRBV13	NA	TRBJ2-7	CASSVFYEQYF	TGTGCCAGCAGCGTCTTCTACGAGCAGTACTTC
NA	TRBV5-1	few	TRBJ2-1	CASSLGHVSYNEQFF	TGCGCCAGCAGCTTAGGACATGTGTCCTACAATGAGCAGTTCTTC